Listed below are T cell receptor beta chains from one sample, sequenced in a study of Graves' ophthalmopathy and Graves' hyperthyroidism. TCRdb re-called the multiplex PCR reads through MiXCR, storing one row per CDR3 protein. The table includes about 700,000 distinct CDR3 sequences, about two fifths detected once. The sample was peripheral blood. These receptor sequences come from an adult man with Graves' ophthalmopathy. Both conserved end residues are part of each CDR3. The D gene is left open where the match is weak. Clone sizes are given selectively: once, few, many, or a class where the clone is expanded.

>few|TRBV25-1|TRBJ1-3|.
CAWSDRSSGNTIYF
TGTGCCTGGAGTGACAGGAGCTCTGGAAACACCATATATTTT
>once|TRBV25-1|TRBJ2-5|TRBD2
CASSAPRGASGYQETQYF
TGTGCCAGCAGTGCTCCCCGGGGGGCTAGCGGGTATCAAGAGACCCAGTACTTC
>.|TRBV19|TRBJ1-2|.
CATLVGNYGYTF
TGTGCCACCCTGGTGGGCAACTATGGCTACACCTTC
>once|TRBV29-1|TRBJ2-6|TRBD1
CSVATGAGANVLTF
TGCAGCGTCGCTACAGGGGCCGGGGCCAACGTCCTGACTTTC
>.|TRBV2|TRBJ1-2|.
CASSQANNGVDYGYTF
TGCGCCAGCAGCCAAGCAAACAATGGAGTAGACTATGGCTACACCTTC
>many|TRBV12-3/TRBV12-4|TRBJ2-2|TRBD2
CASSRQAGVGGELFF
TGTGCCAGCAGTCGGCAGGCGGGAGTTGGCGGGGAGCTGTTTTTT
>few|TRBV7-9|TRBJ2-5|.
CASSQGQTQETQYF
TGTGCCAGCAGCCAAGGACAGACACAAGAGACCCAGTACTTC
>.|TRBV7-9|TRBJ1-2|.
CASSSGQFDGYTF
TGTGCTAGCAGCTCAGGACAGTTCGACGGCTACACCTTC
>.|TRBV30|TRBJ1-1|.
CAWSLQGTEAFF
TGTGCCTGGAGCCTACAGGGCACTGAAGCTTTCTTT
>.|TRBV19|TRBJ1-2|.
CARPQAAACHGYTF
TGTGCCAGGCCGCAGGCGGCGGCTTGCCATGGCTACACCTTC
>.|TRBV10-3|TRBJ1-5|.
CAIRDDLGFDQPQHF
TGTGCCATCAGAGATGACTTAGGGTTTGATCAGCCCCAGCATTTT
>.|TRBV20-1|TRBJ2-1|.
CSARDLEREQFF
TGCAGTGCTAGAGATCTGGAGCGGGAGCAGTTCTTC
>many|TRBV2|TRBJ2-7|.
CASSESQGTSYEQYF
TGTGCCAGCAGTGAAAGCCAGGGGACGTCCTACGAGCAGTACTTC
>many|TRBV20-1|TRBJ1-2|.
CSARDRRVYGYTF
TGCAGTGCTAGAGATAGAAGGGTGTATGGCTACACCTTC
>many|TRBV19|TRBJ1-5|.
CAVGPTGRGSNQPQHF
TGTGCCGTTGGGCCTACGGGCAGGGGTAGTAATCAGCCCCAGCATTTT
>many|TRBV15|TRBJ1-1|.
CATSRVTENTEAFF
TGTGCCACCAGCAGAGTGACGGAGAACACTGAAGCTTTCTTT
>many|TRBV15|TRBJ1-2|.
CATSRAQDYGYTF
TGTGCCACCAGCAGAGCACAGGACTATGGCTACACCTTC
>few|TRBV7-3|TRBJ2-2|TRBD1
CASSQVTGAPTGELFF
TGTGCCAGCAGCCAAGTAACAGGGGCGCCCACCGGGGAGCTGTTTTTT
>few|TRBV12-3/TRBV12-4|TRBJ2-6|TRBD1
CASTGTGGPGANVLTF
TGTGCCAGTACCGGGACAGGGGGCCCGGGGGCCAACGTCCTGACTTTC
>many|TRBV19|TRBJ1-2|.
CASSIGVGFPYGYTF
TGTGCCAGTAGTATAGGGGTAGGCTTCCCCTATGGCTACACCTTC
>many|TRBV10-3|TRBJ2-7|.
CAIIHAPGHEQYF
TGTGCCATCATCCACGCACCGGGGCACGAGCAGTACTTC
>few|TRBV20-1|TRBJ2-7|.
CSAPGVGSYEQYF
TGCAGTGCACCTGGGGTGGGGAGTTACGAGCAGTACTTC
>many|TRBV7-9|TRBJ1-3|TRBD1
CASSFPGQGSGNTIYF
TGTGCCAGCAGCTTTCCGGGACAGGGATCTGGAAACACCATATATTTT
>.|TRBV2|TRBJ2-5|TRBD1
CASTGTGVPQETQYF
TGTGCCAGCACGGGGACAGGGGTGCCCCAAGAGACCCAGTACTTC
>.|TRBV30|TRBJ1-4|.
CAWKGLNEKLFF
TGTGCCTGGAAAGGACTTAATGAAAAACTGTTTTTT
>.|TRBV24-1|TRBJ1-2|TRBD1
CATSAGQGSGNTF
TGTGCCACCAGCGCGGGACAGGGCTCTGGAAACACCTTC
>.|TRBV12-5|TRBJ1-1|.
CASGLVPGTLTANTEAFF
TGTGCTAGTGGTTTGGTCCCAGGGACACTCACCGCGAACACTGAAGCTTTCTTT
>many|TRBV12-3/TRBV12-4|TRBJ1-1|.
CASSLRMGGSTEAFF
TGTGCCAGCAGTTTAAGGATGGGTGGAAGCACTGAAGCTTTCTTT
>.|TRBV12-3/TRBV12-4|TRBJ2-7|TRBD2
CASSLREGRVYEQYF
TGTGCCAGCAGTTTGCGGGAGGGCCGAGTCTACGAGCAGTACTTC
>many|TRBV10-3|TRBJ1-1|.
CAIKTANTEAFF
TGTGCCATCAAGACGGCAAACACTGAAGCTTTCTTT
>.|TRBV19|TRBJ2-2|TRBD2
CASSIDLAGVGTGELFF
TGTGCCAGTAGTATCGACCTAGCGGGAGTTGGTACCGGGGAGCTGTTTTTT
>many|TRBV20-1|TRBJ2-5|TRBD2
CSAGAGGPRETQYF
TGCAGTGCGGGGGCGGGAGGGCCGCGAGAGACCCAGTACTTC
>many|TRBV2|TRBJ1-5|.
CASSPPPSDSNQPQHF
TGTGCCAGCAGTCCCCCACCGTCGGACAGTAATCAGCCCCAGCATTTT
>.|TRBV2|TRBJ1-3|TRBD1
CASSGQGNGYTIYF
TGTGCCAGCAGTGGACAGGGTAATGGCTACACCATATATTTT
>few|TRBV6-5|TRBJ1-2|.
CASWVGGEGYTF
TGTGCCAGCTGGGTTGGGGGAGAAGGCTACACCTTC
>.|TRBV29-1|TRBJ2-7|.
CSVGDGSTYEQYF
TGCAGCGTTGGGGACGGATCAACCTACGAGCAGTACTTC
>many|TRBV5-1|TRBJ2-7|.
CASSFTRAYEQYF
TGCGCCAGCAGCTTTACGCGGGCCTACGAGCAGTACTTC
>many|TRBV9|TRBJ1-1|TRBD1
CASSAGGSGTEAFF
TGTGCCAGCAGCGCAGGGGGCTCGGGCACTGAAGCTTTCTTT
>few|TRBV13|TRBJ2-5|.
CASSGAGETQYF
TGTGCCAGCAGTGGTGCCGGTGAGACCCAGTACTTC
>many|TRBV5-1|TRBJ2-7|.
CASSLAAAYEQYF
TGCGCCAGCAGCTTGGCGGCAGCCTACGAGCAGTACTTC
>few|TRBV4-1|TRBJ1-2|.
CASSHGVNYYGYTF
TGCGCCAGCAGCCACGGTGTCAACTATTATGGCTACACCTTC
>many|TRBV7-9|TRBJ2-7|TRBD1
CASSSRDRGHEQYF
TGTGCCAGCAGCTCCCGGGACAGGGGCCACGAGCAGTACTTC
>many|TRBV9|TRBJ1-5|.
CASSGENSNQPQHF
TGTGCCAGCAGTGGAGAGAATAGCAATCAGCCCCAGCATTTT
>many|TRBV4-1|TRBJ2-5|TRBD2
CASSQAKTSGETQYF
TGCGCCAGCAGCCAAGCTAAGACTAGCGGGGAGACCCAGTACTTC
>many|TRBV5-1|TRBJ2-7|.
CASSLAVDYEQYF
TGCGCCAGCAGCTTGGCTGTTGATTACGAGCAGTACTTC
>many|TRBV12-3/TRBV12-4|TRBJ1-6|.
CASSHRNSPLHF
TGTGCCAGCAGCCACAGGAACTCACCCCTCCACTTT
>many|TRBV7-7|TRBJ2-7|TRBD1
CASSFNQGDEQYF
TGTGCCAGCAGCTTCAACCAGGGGGACGAGCAGTACTTC
>.|TRBV18|TRBJ2-7|.
CASSPLQESLGEQYF
TGTGCCAGCTCACCATTACAGGAATCTCTGGGTGAGCAGTACTTC
>many|TRBV19|TRBJ2-5|.
CASSIGGQQETQYF
TGTGCCAGTAGTATAGGTGGACAACAAGAGACCCAGTACTTC
>.|TRBV25-1|TRBJ2-2|.
CASSYGRNKYGTGELFF
TGTGCCAGCAGTTACGGGCGTAACAAGTACGGCACCGGGGAGCTGTTTTTT
>.|TRBV10-3|TRBJ2-6|.
CASSSGTSGANVLTF
TGTGCCAGCAGCTCCGGGACCTCTGGGGCCAACGTCCTGACTTTC
>.|TRBV2|TRBJ2-3|.
CASSPRQVTRSQYF
TGTGCCAGCAGTCCCCGACAGGTTACGAGGTCGCAGTATTTT
>many|TRBV12-3/TRBV12-4|TRBJ1-1|.
CATIFGGLSTEAFF
TGTGCCACCATCTTTGGGGGGCTTAGCACTGAAGCTTTCTTT
>many|TRBV29-1|TRBJ1-2|.
CSVDGQGFGYTF
TGCAGCGTTGATGGGCAGGGATTTGGCTACACCTTC
>many|TRBV7-2|TRBJ1-1|.
CASSLGGGIGTEAFF
TGTGCCAGCAGCTTAGGGGGGGGAATAGGCACTGAAGCTTTCTTT
>.|TRBV4-3|TRBJ1-2|TRBD1
CASSQRGLQALSPFNYGYTF
TGCGCCAGCAGCCAAAGGGGGCTCCAGGCTTTGAGTCCCTTTAACTATGGCTACACCTTC
>many|TRBV20-1|TRBJ1-4|.
CSASSRVGSEKLFF
TGCAGTGCTAGCAGTCGCGTGGGCAGTGAAAAACTGTTTTTT
>.|TRBV5-1|TRBJ2-3|TRBD2
CASSLAAGAPTDTQYF
TGTGCCAGCAGCTTGGCGGCGGGAGCCCCCACAGATACGCAGTATTTT
>few|TRBV2|TRBJ2-2|TRBD1
CASSGVGTGVHGELFF
TGTGCCAGCAGTGGGGTTGGAACAGGGGTGCACGGGGAGCTGTTTTTT